The clone carrying this TCR beta chain was seen many times. Its antigen is undetermined. The data belong to a study of response to subunit inactivated influenza vaccine. Study findings and constraints: With each seasonal influenza vaccination, the authors suggested, few new T cells are recruited.

There are 13 residues in the CDR3. V dropped 6 bases and J dropped 7 bases, with 13 bases sitting between them. Germline V gene data show CDR1 as SGHTA and CDR2 as FQGNSA. From the RT-PCR reads, TCRdb called clonotypes with MiXCR, one entry per CDR3 protein. This sample yields around 500,000 distinct CDR3 sequences, of which roughly 11% are seen a single time; 10% to 15% belongs to the top ten. The rearrangement uses TRBV7-2 and TRBJ1-5; D not certain. This clonotype was sampled from a man over 45 who received an inactivated influenza vaccine. Here the sequenced sample was PBMCs from blood, taken 40 to 50 days after vaccination. The CDR3 DNA is TGTGCCAGCAGTCGGACCATAGGGCAGCCCCAGCATTTT. It encodes CASSRTIGQPQHF.